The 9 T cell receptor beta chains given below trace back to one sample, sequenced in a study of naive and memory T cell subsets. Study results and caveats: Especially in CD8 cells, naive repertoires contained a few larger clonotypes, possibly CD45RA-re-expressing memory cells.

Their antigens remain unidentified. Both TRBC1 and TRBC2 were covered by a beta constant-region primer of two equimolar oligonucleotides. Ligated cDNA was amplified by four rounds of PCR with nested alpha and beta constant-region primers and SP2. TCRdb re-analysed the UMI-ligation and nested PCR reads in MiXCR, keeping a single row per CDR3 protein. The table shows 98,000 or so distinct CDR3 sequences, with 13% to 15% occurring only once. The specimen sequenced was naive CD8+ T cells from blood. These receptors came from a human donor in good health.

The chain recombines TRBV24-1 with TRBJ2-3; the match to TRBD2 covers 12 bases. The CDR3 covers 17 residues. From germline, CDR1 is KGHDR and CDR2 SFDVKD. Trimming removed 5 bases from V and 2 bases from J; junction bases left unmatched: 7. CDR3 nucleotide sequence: TGTGCCACCAGTGCAACCGGGACTAGCGGGTACACAGATACGCAGTATTTT. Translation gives CATSATGTSGYTDTQYF.

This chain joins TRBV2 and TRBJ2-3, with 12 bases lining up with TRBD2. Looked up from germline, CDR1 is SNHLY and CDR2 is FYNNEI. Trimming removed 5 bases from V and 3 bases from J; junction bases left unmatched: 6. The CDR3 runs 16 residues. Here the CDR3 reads CASSSTLAGGTDTQYF. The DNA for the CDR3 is TGTGCCAGCAGTTCAACTCTAGCGGGAGGGACAGATACGCAGTATTTT.

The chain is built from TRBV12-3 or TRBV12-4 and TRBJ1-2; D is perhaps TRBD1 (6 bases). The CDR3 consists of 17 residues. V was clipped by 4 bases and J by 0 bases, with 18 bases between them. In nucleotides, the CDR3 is TGTGCCAGCAGTTCACCGACAGGCACGATGGCTAACTATGGCTACACCTTC. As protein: CASSSPTGTMANYGYTF.

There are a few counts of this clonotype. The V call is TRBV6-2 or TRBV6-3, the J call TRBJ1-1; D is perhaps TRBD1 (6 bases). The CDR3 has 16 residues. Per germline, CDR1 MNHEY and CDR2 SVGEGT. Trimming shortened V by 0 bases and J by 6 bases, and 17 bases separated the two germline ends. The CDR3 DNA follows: TGTGCCAGCAGTTACTCGATAGTCAGTTCAGGGGCTGAAGCTTTCTTT. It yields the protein CASSYSIVSSGAEAFF.

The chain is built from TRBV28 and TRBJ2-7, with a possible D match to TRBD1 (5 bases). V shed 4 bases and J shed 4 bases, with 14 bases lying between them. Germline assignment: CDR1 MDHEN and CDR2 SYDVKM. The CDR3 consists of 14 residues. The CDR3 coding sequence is TGTGCCAGCAGTTGGGGCAACCTTATGTACGAGCAGTACTTC. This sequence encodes CASSWGNLMYEQYF.

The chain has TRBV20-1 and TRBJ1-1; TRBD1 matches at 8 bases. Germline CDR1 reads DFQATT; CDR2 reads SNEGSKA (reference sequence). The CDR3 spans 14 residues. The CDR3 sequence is CTARGLRGNTEAFF. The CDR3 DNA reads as TGCACAGCCAGGGGGCTAAGGGGAAACACTGAAGCTTTCTTT.

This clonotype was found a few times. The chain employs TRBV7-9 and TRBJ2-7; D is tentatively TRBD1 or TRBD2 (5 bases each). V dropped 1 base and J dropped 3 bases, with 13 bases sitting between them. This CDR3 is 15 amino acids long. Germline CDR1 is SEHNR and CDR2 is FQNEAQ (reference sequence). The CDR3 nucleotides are TGTGCCAGCAGCTTAGGTGTGGGGACCGACTACGAGCAGTACTTC. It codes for CASSLGVGTDYEQYF.

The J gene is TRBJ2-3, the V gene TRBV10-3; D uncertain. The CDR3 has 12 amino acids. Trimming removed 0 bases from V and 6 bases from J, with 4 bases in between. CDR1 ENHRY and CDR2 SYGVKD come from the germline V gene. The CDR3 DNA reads TGTGCCATCAGTGAGTCCGAGGATACGCAGTATTTT. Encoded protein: CAISESEDTQYF.

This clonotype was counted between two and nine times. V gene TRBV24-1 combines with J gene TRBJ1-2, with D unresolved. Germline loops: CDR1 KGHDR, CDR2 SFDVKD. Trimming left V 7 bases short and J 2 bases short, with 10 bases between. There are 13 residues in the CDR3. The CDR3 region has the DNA TGTGCCACCAGCCCGGCAGGAAACTATGGCTACACCTTC. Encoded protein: CATSPAGNYGYTF.